These 32 T cell receptor beta chains came from one sample sequenced in a study of human T cells and chemical hapten exposure. Time point of the sample: pre-sensitization, week 0. The sample's treatment: therapeutic diphenylcyclopropenone sensitization with weekly scalp DPC. TCRdb redid the calling of the RACE reads with MiXCR, one entry per CDR3 protein. The table has 300,000 to 450,000 distinct CDR3 sequences, roughly 4.6% seen once. The material was whole blood, obtained in connection with sensitization to the hapten diphenylcyclopropenone (DPC). The receptors originated from a woman aged 45-59 years with alopecia areata. Some clones in this sample may be carry-over from other donors' samples.

The sample holds a few counts of this clonotype. The V and J genes are TRBV7-9 and TRBJ1-1; a weak D match, TRBD1 (5 bases). This CDR3 has 14 residues. V was cut by 4 bases and J by 0 bases, with 9 bases left in between. In germline, CDR1 is SEHNR, CDR2 FQNEAQ (reference sequence). The CDR3 is CASSSTGMNTEAFF. The CDR3 DNA reads TGTGCCAGCAGCTCTACAGGCATGAACACTGAAGCTTTCTTT. The full variable domain, with the rest looked up from reference TRBV7-9 and TRBJ1-1, is DTGVSQNPRHKITKRGQNVTFRCDPISEHNRLYWYRQTLGQGPEFLTYFQNEAQLEKSRLLSDRFSAERPKGSFSTLEIQRTEQGDSAMYLCASSSTGMNTEAFFGQGTRLTVV.

The J gene is TRBJ2-5, the V gene TRBV7-2, with 12 bases fitting TRBD2. Germline V gene lookup returns CDR1 SGHTA and CDR2 FQGNSA. V was pared by 5 bases and J by 9 bases, with 10 bases of the junction left unmatched. This CDR3 comprises 15 residues. The CDR3 sequence: CASSGLAGSLSAQYF. The CDR3 bases are TGTGCCAGCAGCGGACTAGCGGGGTCCTTGTCGGCCCAGTACTTC.

This clonotype was found many times. The V and J genes are TRBV29-1 and TRBJ2-3; TRBD1 matches at 9 bases. CDR1 and CDR2 from the germline V gene are SQVTM and ANQGSEA. V trimming: 1 base; J trimming: 4 bases; junction bases outside the gene matches: 9. The CDR3 length is 16 residues. CDR3 sequence (DNA): TGCAGCGTTGAAGCCCCGGGTACAGGGGGCTCAGATACGCAGTATTTT. This encodes CSVEAPGTGGSDTQYF.

This clonotype occurred many times. This chain links TRBV10-3 with TRBJ1-1; the match to TRBD1 covers 8 bases. With 1 base clipped from V and 5 bases from J, the junction kept 15 bases outside the gene matches. CDR3 length: 18 residues. Germline V lookup: CDR1 ENHRY, CDR2 SYGVKD. CDR3 protein: CAISELPPQDRAGTEAFF. Here the CDR3 DNA reads TGTGCCATCAGTGAGTTACCGCCTCAGGACAGGGCCGGGACTGAAGCTTTCTTT.

On this clonotype itself: One junction end does not reproduce the germline sequence, and a read error may be involved. V and J are TRBV16 and TRBJ1-4; D is ambiguous. The CDR3 runs to 17 residues. Germline CDR1 is KGHSY and CDR2 is FQNENV. CDR3 amino acids: CASSQSRGPAANEKLFF. In nucleotides, the CDR3 is TGTGCCAGCAGCCAATCAAGAGGGCCCGCGGCTAATGAAAAGCTGTTTTTT.

The rearrangement uses TRBV2 and TRBJ2-1, with D uncertain. Trimming cost V 1 base and J 9 bases, with 4 bases left between them. Germline V gene sequence: CDR1 SNHLY, CDR2 FYNNEI. This CDR3 contains 11 residues. The CDR3 loop reads CASSEVLEQFF. Written as DNA, the CDR3 is TGTGCCAGCAGTGAAGTACTTGAGCAGTTCTTC.

The sample holds many counts of this clonotype. The genes are TRBV6-5 and TRBJ1-1; unclear D gene. Germline V lookup: CDR1 MNHEY, CDR2 SVGAGI. V lost 0 bases to trimming and J lost 1 base, with 6 bases between them. CDR3 length: 14 amino acids. CDR3 amino acids: CASSYSRQNTEAFF. CDR3 in DNA: TGTGCCAGCAGTTACTCGAGGCAGAACACTGAAGCTTTCTTT.

This clonotype has a count of ten or more. This rearrangement joins TRBV12-3 or TRBV12-4 to TRBJ2-1; TRBD2 agrees at 7 bases. With V trimmed by 2 bases and J by 7 bases, 8 bases remained unmatched. There are 15 residues in the CDR3. In nucleotides, the CDR3 is TGTGCCAGCAGTTTACGCGGGAGAATTGGGAATGAGCAGTTCTTC. This sequence encodes CASSLRGRIGNEQFF.

This clonotype came up many times. This chain uses TRBV3-1 with TRBJ1-4; a weak D match, TRBD1 (5 bases). Germline V gene sequence: CDR1 LGHDT, CDR2 YNNKEL (reference sequence). The CDR3 runs 15 residues. Between the trimmed V and J ends, which lost 1 base and 3 bases, there was a span of 9 bases. CDR3 region: CASSQAGGANEKLFF. In DNA form, the CDR3 reads TGTGCCAGCAGCCAAGCGGGGGGGGCTAATGAAAAACTGTTTTTT.

This clonotype was found a few times. The chain combines TRBV20-1 with TRBJ1-1; perhaps TRBD1 as D (5 bases). V was clipped by 1 base and J by 1 base, with 16 bases between them. This CDR3 is 16 amino acids long. Per germline, CDR1 DFQATT and CDR2 SNEGSKA (reference sequence). The CDR3 loop is CSARGLLGHANTEAFF. As DNA, the CDR3 is TGCAGTGCTAGAGGCCTCCTAGGACACGCGAACACTGAAGCTTTCTTT.

The chain recombines TRBV18 with TRBJ1-1; D unresolved. This CDR3 has 15 amino acids. Germline V gene lookup returns CDR1 KGHSH and CDR2 LQKENI. The V gene lost 6 bases and the J gene lost 6 bases, with 20 bases spanning the gap. As DNA, the CDR3 is TGTGCCAGCTCCCCCCTCCCCGGCGAGAGCGCTGAAGCTTTCTTT. Residues: CASSPLPGESAEAFF. Full variable domain (missing parts from reference TRBV18 and TRBJ1-1): NAGVMQNPRHLVRRRGQEARLRCSPMKGHSHVYWYRQLPEEGLKFMVYLQKENIIDESGMPKERFSAEFPKEGPSILRIQQVVRGDSAAYFCASSPLPGESAEAFFGQGTRLTVV.

Ten or more counts support this clonotype. The chain has TRBV6-2 or TRBV6-3 and TRBJ1-5, with 12 bases lining up with TRBD1. Germline CDR1 and CDR2: MNHEY and SVGEGT. The CDR3 sequence is 16 residues long. V was pared by 5 bases and J by 6 bases, with 8 bases of the junction left unmatched. CDR3 bases: TGTGCCAGCAGTACCAGGGACAGGGGGCGAGGTCAGCCCCAGCATTTT. Translation: CASSTRDRGRGQPQHF.

This clonotype has a count of ten or more. The chain has TRBV4-2 and TRBJ2-3; TRBD2 matches 8 bases. This CDR3 contains 18 residues. V was clipped by 0 bases and J by 8 bases; unmatched bases: 16. CDR1 and CDR2 (germline): LGHNA, YNFKEQ. The CDR3 nucleotides read TGTGCCAGCAGCCAAGAATCCTCGGGGGGGCCTCTACCAGGTACGCAGTATTTT. Translation gives CASSQESSGGPLPGTQYF.

This clonotype was detected many times. This chain connects TRBV28 to TRBJ1-6; D uncertain. The CDR3 sequence is 12 residues long. V was cut by 2 bases and J by 7 bases, with 3 bases left in between. Germline V lookup: CDR1 MDHEN, CDR2 SYDVKM. As DNA, the CDR3 is TGTGCCAGCAGTTTACTGAATTCACCCCTCCACTTT. Translated, it gives CASSLLNSPLHF.

This clonotype was counted ten times or more. The J gene is TRBJ1-2, the V gene TRBV27; D possibly corresponds to TRBD1 (6 bases). The germline gives CDR1 MNHEY, CDR2 SMNVEV (reference sequence). Trimming removed 5 bases from V and 4 bases from J, with 14 bases in between. The CDR3 contains 14 residues. The chain's CDR3 is CASSPTGTPYGYTF. CDR3 nucleotides: TGTGCCAGCAGTCCCACTGGGACACCCTATGGCTACACCTTC.

This clonotype showed up many times. This chain connects TRBV20-1 to TRBJ2-7; the match to TRBD1 covers 8 bases. There are 11 residues in the CDR3. V shed 6 bases and J 6 bases; nucleotides not matched to a gene: 4. Germline lookup yields CDR1 DFQATT and CDR2 SNEGSKA (reference sequence). CDR3: CSAGQVAEQYF. The CDR3 nucleotides are TGCAGTGCGGGACAGGTGGCCGAGCAGTACTTC.

This clonotype was observed a few times. The V gene is TRBV28, the J gene TRBJ2-1, with 14 bases aligning to TRBD2. The V and J ends lost 10 bases and 4 bases, in that order; junction bases with no gene match: 3. Germline V gene sequence: CDR1 MDHEN, CDR2 SYDVKM. The CDR3 totals 14 residues. As DNA, the CDR3 is TGTGCCACCAGACTAGCGGGAGGGTACAATGAGCAGTTCTTC. Amino acids: CATRLAGGYNEQFF.

The chain uses TRBV12-3 or TRBV12-4 and TRBJ1-2; TRBD1 is a possible D gene (6 bases). The CDR3 has 14 amino acids. Between the trimmed V and J ends, which lost 5 bases and 3 bases, there was a span of 13 bases. Here the CDR3 DNA reads TGTGCCAGCAGTGCGACAGGCTGGGACTATGGCTACACCTTC. Its translation: CASSATGWDYGYTF.

At least ten counts were recorded for this clonotype. This chain connects TRBV9 to TRBJ2-1; no reliable D call. The germline V and J ends were trimmed by 0 bases and 2 bases, with 15 bases remaining between them. Germline lookup yields CDR1 SGDLS and CDR2 YYNGEE. The CDR3 is 17 residues long. In DNA form, the CDR3 reads TGTGCCAGCAGCGTAGGGAATCGAGACCCACCCTACAATGAGCAGTTCTTC. Its translation is CASSVGNRDPPYNEQFF.

J is TRBJ1-6 and V is TRBV21-1; no check of the table's D call, TRBD1, against the DNA was made. TRBV21-1 is assigned pseudogene status. This CDR3 is 17 amino acids long. Here the CDR3 reads CASSKGNRRNYNSPLHF. In nucleotides, the CDR3 is TGTGCCAGCAGCAAAGGGAACAGGAGGAACTATAATTCACCCCTCCACTTT.

This clonotype was seen many times. J is TRBJ2-7 and V is TRBV27; D possibly matches TRBD1 or TRBD2 (6 bases each). V dropped 4 bases and J dropped 0 bases, with 16 bases sitting between them. Germline-derived CDR1 and CDR2 are MNHEY and SMNVEV (reference sequence). The CDR3 extends over 16 amino acids. CDR3 DNA sequence: TGTGCCAGCAGTTCCCACGGGGGCTCAAGCTCCTACGAGCAGTACTTC. This translates into CASSSHGGSSSYEQYF.

This chain uses TRBV20-1 with TRBJ1-6; no firm D call. The CDR3 loop spans 15 amino acids. Trimming cost V 0 bases and J 9 bases, with 15 bases left between them. Germline lookup yields CDR1 DFQATT and CDR2 SNEGSKA (reference sequence). This chain's CDR3 is CSARDPGRAGSPLHF. For the CDR3, the DNA is TGCAGTGCTAGAGATCCGGGTCGGGCCGGTTCACCCCTCCACTTT.

This clonotype turned up a few times. This chain connects TRBV3-1 to TRBJ1-5; D not certain. Trimming took 5 bases from V and 3 from J, leaving 5 bases between them. The germline V gene encodes CDR1 LGHDT and CDR2 YNNKEL (reference sequence). The CDR3 totals 12 residues. CDR3 in DNA: TGTGCCAGCAGCGGTCCCAATCAGCCCCAGCATTTT. Amino acid sequence: CASSGPNQPQHF.

This clonotype was counted many times. V gene TRBV2 combines with J gene TRBJ2-1; weak D call: TRBD2 (5 bases). Trimming shortened V by 7 bases and J by 9 bases, and 19 bases separated the two germline ends. The CDR3 has 14 amino acids. Germline CDR1 is SNHLY and CDR2 is FYNNEI. In nucleotides, the CDR3 is TGTGCCAGCATGGACTTACTGCTGTTCGGTGAGCAGTTCTTC. Amino acid sequence: CASMDLLLFGEQFF.

This clonotype has ten or more counts. V gene TRBV6-2 or TRBV6-3 combines with J gene TRBJ2-1; 12 bases are a match to TRBD2. Germline V gene lookup returns CDR1 MNHEY and CDR2 SVGEGT. The J segment lost 6 bases and the V segment lost 5 bases, leaving 20 bases of the junction unmatched. This CDR3 is 20 amino acids long. The CDR3 nucleotides are TGTGCCAGCAGTCCCGCCGGGGTTCTAGCGGGAGGGCCAATCCCCAATGAGCAGTTCTTC. Translation gives CASSPAGVLAGGPIPNEQFF.

In this sample, this clonotype turned up many times. This chain links TRBV6-5 with TRBJ2-1; 8 bases match TRBD1. Germline lookup yields CDR1 MNHEY and CDR2 SVGAGI. The CDR3 is 15 residues long. V lost 5 bases to trimming and J lost 12 bases; unmatched junction nucleotides: 15. CDR3 nucleotide sequence: TGTGCCAGCAGTCCGCAGGCACAGGGGGAAGGGGGGCAGTTCTTC. Amino acid sequence: CASSPQAQGEGGQFF.

This clonotype was recorded at least ten times. The DNA of the CDR3 is TGTGCCAGCAGTTTATTCAGGAGTAGCAATCAGCCCCAGCATTTT. Protein sequence: CASSLFRSSNQPQHF. The gene calls are TRBV27 and TRBJ1-5; the D is unclear. The CDR3 sequence is 15 residues long. Germline CDR1 reads MNHEY; CDR2 reads SMNVEV (reference sequence). Between the trimmed V and J ends, which lost 1 base and 0 bases, there was a span of 7 bases.

This clonotype turned up a few times. The chain recombines TRBV7-9 with TRBJ2-1; tentative D call: TRBD2 (6 bases). V shed 0 bases and J shed 9 bases, with 12 bases lying between them. The CDR3 loop spans 14 amino acids. CDR1 SEHNR and CDR2 FQNEAQ come from the germline V gene (reference sequence). CDR3 region: CASSLAGGEGEQFF. CDR3 nucleotides: TGTGCCAGCAGCTTAGCGGGAGGTGAGGGTGAGCAGTTCTTC.

The rearrangement joins TRBV20-1 to TRBJ1-5, with no clear D. This CDR3 region has 16 residues. V was trimmed by 0 bases and J by 0 bases, leaving 12 bases between them. In germline, CDR1 is DFQATT, CDR2 SNEGSKA (reference sequence). For the CDR3, the DNA is TGCAGTGCTAGAGATTCGGCGGGTTTTAGCAATCAGCCCCAGCATTTT. As protein: CSARDSAGFSNQPQHF.

This clonotype was counted ten times or more. This sequence joins TRBV18 and TRBJ1-3; D is possibly TRBD1 (5 bases). CDR3 size: 15 residues. Trimming cost V 5 bases and J 0 bases, with 11 bases left between them. In germline, CDR1 is KGHSH, CDR2 LQKENI. The CDR3 DNA sequence: TGTGCCAGCTCATCCGGGACGAGCTCTGGAAACACCATATATTTT. Residues: CASSSGTSSGNTIYF.

This clonotype was recorded many times. The chain carries TRBV20-1 and TRBJ2-3, with D unclear. The germline V and J ends were trimmed by 6 bases and 2 bases, with 6 bases remaining between them. Germline CDR1 is DFQATT and CDR2 is SNEGSKA (reference sequence). CDR3 length: 11 residues. DNA for the CDR3: TGCAGTGCCTCCGTCACAGATACGCAGTATTTT. Its translation is CSASVTDTQYF.

This clonotype was found a few times. The rearrangement links TRBV6-2 or TRBV6-3 to TRBJ1-5, with TRBD1 matching over 9 bases. J was trimmed by 4 bases and V by 6 bases; bases with no gene match: 10. Germline loops: CDR1 MNHEY, CDR2 SVGEGT. This CDR3 region has 16 residues. The chain's CDR3 is CASSPLSGTGNQPQHF. CDR3 in DNA: TGTGCCAGCAGCCCTCTCTCCGGGACAGGGAATCAGCCCCAGCATTTT.